The 25 T cell receptor beta chains below come from one sample, sequenced in a study of T cells after yellow fever vaccination. TCRdb reanalysed the 5' RACE reads using MiXCR and keeps one entry per CDR3 protein. The profile shows hundreds of thousands of distinct CDR3 sequences, 9% to 15% of them singletons. Sequenced material: PBMCs, taken on the day of the yellow fever booster vaccination. These receptor sequences come from a man aged 30 to 39 who received the YFV17D yellow fever vaccine.

This rearrangement joins TRBV11-2 to TRBJ2-7; 9 bases are a match to TRBD2. Germline trimming cut 5 bases from V and 0 bases from J; bases unmatched to any gene: 5. Germline loops: CDR1 SGHAT, CDR2 FQNNGV. The CDR3 totals 15 residues. The CDR3 sequence: CASSRGTSSSYEQYF. The CDR3 bases are TGTGCCAGCAGCCGAGGGACTAGCAGCTCCTACGAGCAGTACTTC.

This clonotype was seen a handful of times. The gene calls are TRBV6-1 and TRBJ1-2, with TRBD1 identical over 7 bases. V shed 5 bases, J shed 5 bases, and the junction held 8 bases outside the gene matches. This CDR3 has 14 amino acids. Germline CDR1 MNHNS, CDR2 SASEGT. The CDR3 region has the DNA TGTGCCAGCAGTCGTCCCGGGACAGCATATGGCTACACCTTC. Amino acids: CASSRPGTAYGYTF.

This clonotype was recorded a few times. The chain carries TRBV6-1 and TRBJ2-5; no definite D call. Trimming shortened V by 8 bases and J by 2 bases, and 12 bases separated the two germline ends. CDR1 is MNHNS and CDR2 is SASEGT in the germline V gene. The CDR3 runs 13 residues. In DNA form, the CDR3 reads TGTGCCAGCGGTGGGAAACTTCAAGAGACCCAGTACTTC. Translating gives CASGGKLQETQYF.

This clonotype was seen a handful of times. The rearrangement links TRBV7-2 to TRBJ2-7; 7 positions match TRBD1. CDR1 SGHTA and CDR2 FQGNSA come from the germline V gene. Germline trimming cut 5 bases from V and 7 bases from J; bases unmatched to any gene: 11. There are 14 residues in the CDR3. CDR3 sequence: CASSPRSGGIEQYF. CDR3 coding DNA: TGTGCCAGCAGCCCTCGCTCAGGGGGAATTGAGCAGTACTTC.

The chain combines TRBV6-6 with TRBJ1-1; perhaps TRBD1 as D (5 bases). In germline, CDR1 is MNHNY, CDR2 SVGAGI (reference sequence). The CDR3 has 13 amino acids. The V gene lost 7 bases and the J gene lost 8 bases, with 17 bases spanning the gap. The CDR3 loop reads CASTSPPGEEAFF. CDR3 coding DNA: TGTGCCAGCACCTCTCCTCCGGGGGAGGAAGCTTTCTTT.

This clonotype was detected a few times. The chain couples TRBV3-1 to TRBJ2-7; TRBD2 matches at 10 bases. Germline V gene data show CDR1 as LGHDT and CDR2 as YNNKEL (reference sequence). CDR3 length: 15 amino acids. Losses at the gene ends were 1 base for V and 6 bases for J; bases not matched to a gene: 6. This CDR3 is CASSQGTAGGGEQYF. CDR3 coding DNA: TGTGCCAGCAGCCAAGGAACAGCGGGAGGGGGCGAGCAGTACTTC.

This sequence joins TRBV20-1 and TRBJ2-7, with 8 bases fitting TRBD2. Germline lookup yields CDR1 DFQATT and CDR2 SNEGSKA (reference sequence). V shed 5 bases, J shed 9 bases, and the junction held 12 bases outside the gene matches. There are 13 residues in the CDR3. CDR3 coding DNA: TGCAGTGCTCGCCCAGGGCGGGAGGTCGGGCAGTACTTC. Protein: CSARPGREVGQYF.

The chain combines TRBV12-3 or TRBV12-4 with TRBJ2-1; a possible D gene is TRBD1 (5 bases). This CDR3 spans 12 amino acids. V dropped 3 bases and J dropped 13 bases, with 13 bases sitting between them. CDR3 coding DNA: TGTGCCAGCAGTTTTTTAGGCGACAGACAGTTCTTC. This gives the protein CASSFLGDRQFF.

V and J are TRBV20-1 and TRBJ2-7, with a tentative D call TRBD2 (6 bases). The CDR3 extends over 13 amino acids. In germline, CDR1 is DFQATT, CDR2 SNEGSKA (reference sequence). V dropped 6 bases and J dropped 0 bases, with 12 bases sitting between them. The DNA for the CDR3 is TGCAGTGCCAAAGCGGGCGCCTCCTACGAGCAGTACTTC. This translates into CSAKAGASYEQYF.

This clonotype has only a few counts. The V call is TRBV9, the J call TRBJ2-1, with 7 bases identical to TRBD2. Per germline, CDR1 SGDLS and CDR2 YYNGEE. The CDR3 runs 18 residues. V lost 0 bases and J lost 3; bases outside the gene matches: 12. CDR3 in DNA: TGTGCCAGCAGCGTAGGGGGGGGACGAGCCTCCATCTACAATGAGCAGTTCTTC. Translating it yields CASSVGGGRASIYNEQFF.

This clonotype came up a few times. The chain employs TRBV7-2 and TRBJ2-7; the D is unclear. V was trimmed by 3 bases and J by 5 bases, leaving 8 bases between them. Germline V gives CDR1 SGHTA, CDR2 FQGNSA. This CDR3 has 12 amino acids. CDR3 coding DNA: TGTGCCAGCAGCTTCCGTAGTCACGAGCAGTACTTC. Its protein is CASSFRSHEQYF.

This clonotype came up a few times. As DNA, the CDR3 is TGTGCCAGTAGTATTCGGAGGGCCGATACGCAGTATTTT. It specifies CASSIRRADTQYF. The chain employs TRBV19 and TRBJ2-3, with D perhaps TRBD2 (6 bases). The CDR3 runs to 13 residues. Germline values: CDR1 LNHDA, CDR2 SQIVND (reference sequence). V shed 3 bases and J shed 6 bases, with 10 bases lying between them.

This clonotype has just a few counts. V usage is TRBV20-1 and J usage is TRBJ2-7, with TRBD1 as a possible D gene (6 bases). The V gene's germline CDR1 is DFQATT and CDR2 SNEGSKA (reference sequence). Trimming removed 6 bases at V and 3 bases at J, with 21 bases between. This CDR3 region has 15 residues. The CDR3 region is CSATDRRVTGYEQYF. For the CDR3, the DNA is TGCAGTGCCACGGACAGAAGAGTCACGGGCTACGAGCAGTACTTC.

The sample holds a few counts of this clonotype. J is TRBJ2-2 and V is TRBV10-1; a possible D gene is TRBD2 (5 bases). The CDR3 runs to 14 residues. The germline V gene has CDR1 WNHNN and CDR2 SYGVQD (reference sequence). The V end was cut by 4 bases, the J end by 8 bases, with 14 bases between. This CDR3 is CASSVGGGRGELFF. CDR3 bases: TGCGCCAGCAGTGTAGGAGGCGGTCGAGGGGAGCTGTTTTTT.

This clonotype was counted only a few times. The chain joins TRBV7-2 to TRBJ2-1, with a tentative D call TRBD2 (6 bases). Per the germline V gene, CDR1 is SGHTA and CDR2 is FQGNSA. The CDR3 totals 13 residues. Between the trimmed V and J ends, which lost 3 bases and 9 bases, there was a span of 12 bases. The CDR3 loop is CASSFGGVIEQFF. In DNA form, the CDR3 reads TGTGCCAGCAGCTTCGGGGGAGTTATTGAGCAGTTCTTC.

This chain links TRBV6-4 with TRBJ2-6, with D possibly being TRBD1 (7 bases). Trimming shortened V by 7 bases and J by 3 bases, and 13 bases separated the two germline ends. The CDR3 length is 15 residues. Germline V gene lookup returns CDR1 MRHNA and CDR2 SNTAGT. CDR3 coding DNA: TGTGCCAGCACAGGGGGGCGTGGTGGGGCCAACGTCCTGACTTTC. It translates to CASTGGRGGANVLTF.

In its sample, this clonotype was seen a few times. The V call is TRBV30, the J call TRBJ2-7, with 9 bases that match TRBD2. The CDR3 length is 17 residues. Per germline, CDR1 GTSNPN and CDR2 SVGIG (reference sequence). The ends lost 1 base at V and 3 bases at J; junction bases unmatched: 13. CDR3 in amino acids: CAWSGLLSGRIGYEQYF. DNA for the CDR3: TGTGCCTGGAGTGGACTCCTTAGCGGGAGAATCGGCTACGAGCAGTACTTC.

The genes are TRBV15 and TRBJ1-5, with a tentative D call TRBD1 (5 bases). Trimming cost V 0 bases and J 7 bases, with 10 bases left between them. Germline loops: CDR1 LNHNV, CDR2 YYDKDF (reference sequence). This CDR3 has 14 amino acids. In DNA form, the CDR3 reads TGTGCCACCAGCAGAGATCGGGGGGAACAGCCCCAGCATTTT. Its protein is CATSRDRGEQPQHF.

In its sample, this clonotype was seen a few times. The V call is TRBV5-4, the J call TRBJ2-3; D is uncertain. V was cut by 1 base and J by 2 bases, with 5 bases left in between. The V gene's germline CDR1 is SGHNT and CDR2 YYREEE (reference sequence). This CDR3 has 13 residues. The CDR3 sequence: CASSLYVTDTQYF. The CDR3 DNA sequence: TGTGCCAGCAGCTTGTACGTCACAGATACGCAGTATTTT. The entire variable domain, with the rest obtained from reference TRBV5-4 and TRBJ2-3, is as follows: ETGVTQSPTHLIKTRGQQVTLRCSSQSGHNTVSWYQQALGQGPQFIFQYYREEENGRGNFPPRFSGLQFPNYSSELNVNALELDDSALYLCASSLYVTDTQYFGPGTRLTVL.

The sample holds many counts of this clonotype. The rearrangement links TRBV4-3 to TRBJ2-3; 14 bases agree with TRBD2. The germline gives CDR1 LGHNA, CDR2 YSLEER. The junction had 4 bases not matched to a gene; V was cut back by 4 bases and J by 4 bases. The CDR3 covers 16 residues. CDR3 region: CASSRGLAGGADTQYF. In DNA, the CDR3 is TGCGCCAGCAGCCGCGGACTAGCGGGGGGCGCAGATACGCAGTATTTT.

This clonotype was recorded a few times. This chain joins TRBV20-1 and TRBJ2-5; 13 bases are shared with TRBD2. The germline V gene encodes CDR1 DFQATT and CDR2 SNEGSKA (reference sequence). The CDR3 length is 14 residues. With 6 bases clipped from V and 4 bases from J, the junction kept 5 bases outside the gene matches. The chain's CDR3 is CSADGTSGIETQYF. CDR3 nucleotides: TGCAGTGCGGACGGGACTAGCGGGATAGAGACCCAGTACTTC.

V usage is TRBV18 and J usage is TRBJ2-7; 7 bases map to TRBD1. The CDR3 runs 15 residues. The trim removed 0 bases at V and 7 bases at J, leaving 9 bases unmatched. Germline-derived CDR1 and CDR2 are KGHSH and LQKENI. The chain's CDR3 is CASSPPTKYRGEQYF. For the CDR3, the DNA is TGTGCCAGCTCACCACCTACCAAATACAGGGGTGAGCAGTACTTC.

This chain links TRBV7-9 with TRBJ2-7; weak D call: TRBD2 (5 bases). The CDR3 covers 16 residues. Germline-derived CDR1 and CDR2 are SEHNR and FQNEAQ (reference sequence). Trimming took 1 base from V and 0 from J, leaving 13 bases between them. The CDR3 is CASSLEGGTSSYEQYF. CDR3 nucleotides: TGTGCCAGCAGCTTAGAAGGAGGCACGTCCTCCTACGAGCAGTACTTC.

This sequence joins TRBV7-9 and TRBJ2-5, with TRBD2 as a possible D gene (5 bases). Germline assignment: CDR1 SEHNR and CDR2 FQNEAQ (reference sequence). V lost 3 bases to trimming and J lost 3 bases, with 17 bases between them. The CDR3 totals 16 residues. Here the CDR3 DNA reads TGTGCCAGCAGCTTCATTGGGTGGGAGCTAAAAGAGACCCAGTACTTC. It is translated as CASSFIGWELKETQYF.

This clonotype was found a few times. The chain uses TRBV7-8 and TRBJ2-7; D is uncertain. The V and J ends lost 1 base and 4 bases respectively, with 14 bases between them. There are 15 residues in the CDR3. Germline V gives CDR1 SGHVS, CDR2 FQNEAQ. In DNA form, the CDR3 reads TGTGCCAGCAGCTTAGAGGGTGGCATCGTGTACGAGCAGTACTTC. This sequence encodes CASSLEGGIVYEQYF. The full variable domain, its missing parts supplied by reference TRBV7-8 and TRBJ2-7, is GAGVSQSPRYKVAKRGQDVALRCDPISGHVSLFWYQQALGQGPEFLTYFQNEAQLDKSGLPSDRFFAERPEGSVSTLKIQRTQQEDSAVYLCASSLEGGIVYEQYFGPGTRLTVT.